The rows below give T cell receptor beta chains drawn from one sample of a study of T cells in Graves' hyperthyroidism and ophthalmopathy. Each CDR3 protein is one row after TCRdb ran MiXCR on the multiplex PCR reads. Here the sample spans 300,000 to 500,000 distinct CDR3 sequences, around an eighth being singletons. The sample comprised blood. The source is a man between 50 and 59 years old with Graves' ophthalmopathy. Each CDR3 is given without its conserved first and last residue. A clone size is listed for some rows: how often the clone was seen (once, few, many), or a class if it is expanded.

clone_size	j_call	v_call	cdr3_aa
many	TRBJ2-4	TRBV18	ASSPPSSGLSNIQY
NA	TRBJ1-1	TRBV5-1	ASSLGRGSMNTEAF
many	TRBJ2-3	TRBV30	AWSVRTSGRYPDTQY
many	TRBJ2-7	TRBV6-1	ASSEAPNSKGEQY
many	TRBJ2-5	TRBV18	ASSPKEETQY
few	TRBJ2-5	TRBV5-1	ASASGTQETQY
few	TRBJ2-2	TRBV9	ASSVEVGELF
NA	TRBJ1-2	TRBV5-4	ASSQDRIIGYT
many	TRBJ2-5	TRBV6-1	ASSAGTSQETQY
few	TRBJ2-5	TRBV5-1	ASSTGSAQETQY
many	TRBJ1-1	TRBV13	ASSENTEAF
NA	TRBJ2-1	TRBV6-1	ASSVGWNNEQF
many	TRBJ2-7	TRBV5-1	ASSMDRDEQY
many	TRBJ1-1	TRBV7-9	ASSSYTLGSGLAF
NA	TRBJ1-1	TRBV9	ASSVEEGTEAF
few	TRBJ2-5	TRBV7-9	ASSFGLAGETQY
many	TRBJ2-3	TRBV30	AWSALPSGRPDMDTQY
many	TRBJ2-7	TRBV7-2	ASSLVSSNSGEQY
many	TRBJ2-2	TRBV9	ASSVDGGGLGELF
many	TRBJ2-5	TRBV20-1	SAEGTSGSLFQETQY
many	TRBJ2-1	TRBV30	AWSADGNRNEQF
many	TRBJ2-3	TRBV20-1	SATSVDTQY
NA	TRBJ2-2	TRBV9	ASSEEPVGQELF
NA	TRBJ2-1	TRBV4-1	ASSPRVASGPNEQF
NA	TRBJ2-5	TRBV3-1	ASSQESRQETQY
few	TRBJ1-4	TRBV20-1	SAQGAEDDEKLF
NA	TRBJ2-1	TRBV19	ASSVGGQGTRNEQF
few	TRBJ2-3	TRBV20-1	SARGGGVGVGTDTQY
NA	TRBJ2-3	TRBV7-9	ASSFGRAGVQDTQY
few	TRBJ2-5	TRBV5-1	ASSSTGGEETQY
many	TRBJ2-5	TRBV7-9	ASSLAEVAQETQY
NA	TRBJ1-6	TRBV12-3/TRBV12-4	ASSPTGNNSPLH
many	TRBJ2-2	TRBV5-1	ASSLFTPGELF
NA	TRBJ2-1	TRBV25-1	ASRTGVFFDEQF
many	TRBJ1-2	TRBV3-1	ASSSTRGASGYT
many	TRBJ1-3	TRBV27	ASSLSSRAGNTIY
many	TRBJ1-6	TRBV3-1	ASGLGQENSPLH
NA	TRBJ2-3	TRBV5-6	ASSQVLTDTQY
few	TRBJ2-5	TRBV28	ASSFSGSRETQC
NA	TRBJ2-7	TRBV12-5	ASGLADSGHRYEQY
many	TRBJ2-3	TRBV5-1	ASRASGSTVADTQY
many	TRBJ2-1	TRBV30	AWTQGSGQF
NA	TRBJ2-1	TRBV24-1	ATSRVGTSYNEQF
NA	TRBJ2-5	TRBV4-1	ASSEPGRGLETQY
many	TRBJ1-1	TRBV20-1	SARDLRDPRVKSNTEAF
few	TRBJ2-5	TRBV4-2	ASSQVLGLGGSSQETQY
NA	TRBJ1-4	TRBV25-1	ASSVSKDGGSEKLF